The 8 T cell receptor beta chains given below trace back to one sample, sequenced in a study of beta chain features in type 1 diabetes. Sequencing targeted expressed TCRB transcripts, as all isolated RNA had been reverse transcribed. Libraries were prepared by immunoSEQ multiplex PCR; TCRdb keeps only in-frame clonotypes and omits some of them. Among some 500,000 clones listed, roughly an eighth were seen once. The specimen was naive CD4+ T cells from blood. Source of these receptors: a woman under 30 in good health.

The V gene is TRBV5-1, the J gene TRBJ2-6; 9 positions agree with TRBD1. Trimming took 2 bases from V and 1 from J; bases not matched to a gene: 4. The CDR3 contains 17 residues. Germline V gene data show CDR1 as SGHRS and CDR2 as YFSETQ. The CDR3 DNA reads TGCGCCAGCAGCTTTGGACAGGGGCTGTCTGGGGCCAACGTCCTGACTTTC. Amino acid sequence: CASSFGQGLSGANVLTF.

The chain combines TRBV9 with TRBJ2-5; D is ambiguous. Germline V gene sequence: CDR1 SGDLS, CDR2 YYNGEE. The CDR3 consists of 11 residues. The V end was cut by 3 bases, the J end by 1 base, with 1 base between. CDR3 coding DNA: TGTGCCAGCAGCGCCCAAGAGACCCAGTACTTC. Its translation is CASSAQETQYF.

This clone has a handful of counts. This chain links TRBV9 with TRBJ2-3; 8 bases fit TRBD1. The CDR3 has 16 amino acids. Germline values: CDR1 SGDLS, CDR2 YYNGEE. V lost 7 bases to trimming and J lost 2 bases; unmatched junction nucleotides: 12. The CDR3 coding sequence is TGTGCCAGCGTGGGACAGGCCCAATCCTCCACAGATACGCAGTATTTT. Its protein is CASVGQAQSSTDTQYF.

The chain links TRBV5-1 to TRBJ2-2, with TRBD1 matching over 8 bases. After removal of 4 bases from V and 4 bases from J, the junction contained 6 bases not matched to a gene. This CDR3 has 15 residues. Germline CDR1 SGHRS, CDR2 YFSETQ. CDR3 in amino acids: CASSDPGTGTGELFF. The CDR3, as DNA: TGCGCCAGCAGCGACCCTGGGACAGGCACCGGGGAGCTGTTTTTT.

This CDR3 reads CASRLDSSSYNEQFF. Written as DNA, the CDR3 is TGTGCCAGCAGACTGGACAGCAGCTCCTACAATGAGCAGTTCTTC. This chain uses TRBV2 with TRBJ2-1; a possible D gene is TRBD1 (6 bases). CDR1 SNHLY and CDR2 FYNNEI come from the germline V gene. The CDR3 extends over 15 amino acids. The germline V and J ends were trimmed by 6 bases and 0 bases, with 12 bases remaining between them.

Comments on this clone: A read error may account for a junction end that differs from germline. This chain connects TRBV7-2 to TRBJ1-6; no clear D gene. The CDR3 has 16 amino acids. From germline, CDR1 is SGHTA and CDR2 FQGNSA. CDR3 sequence: CASSFGSGGYSSPLHF. The CDR3 region has the DNA TGTGCCAGCAGCTTTGGATCTGGAGGGTATAGTTCACCCCTCCACTTT.

The chain recombines TRBV6-6 with TRBJ1-2; D gene unclear. V lost 7 bases to trimming and J lost 7 bases, with 16 bases between them. Germline V gene sequence: CDR1 MNHNY, CDR2 SVGAGI (reference sequence). This CDR3 region has 13 residues. The DNA for the CDR3 is TGTGCCAGCAATGGCAGGAAAGAAGGTGGCTACACCTTC. Encoded protein: CASNGRKEGGYTF.

The rearrangement joins TRBV6-6 to TRBJ1-1; D is ambiguous. The CDR3 is 13 amino acids. Germline lookup yields CDR1 MNHNY and CDR2 SVGAGI (reference sequence). The germline V and J ends were trimmed by 4 bases and 2 bases, with 8 bases remaining between them. The CDR3 here is CASSSSLNTEAFF. The DNA for the CDR3 is TGTGCCAGCAGTTCCTCTCTTAACACTGAAGCTTTCTTT.